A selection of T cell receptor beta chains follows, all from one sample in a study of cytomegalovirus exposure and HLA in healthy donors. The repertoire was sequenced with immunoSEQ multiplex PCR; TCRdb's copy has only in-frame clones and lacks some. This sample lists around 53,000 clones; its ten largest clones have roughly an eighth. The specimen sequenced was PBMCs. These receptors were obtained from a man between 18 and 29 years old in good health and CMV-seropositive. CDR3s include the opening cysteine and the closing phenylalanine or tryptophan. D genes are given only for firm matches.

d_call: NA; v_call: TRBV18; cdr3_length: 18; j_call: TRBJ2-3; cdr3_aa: CASSPMGAKTTRLDTQYF; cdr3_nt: TGTGCCAGCTCACCCATGGGAGCGAAGACTACCCGGTTAGATACGCAGTATTTT
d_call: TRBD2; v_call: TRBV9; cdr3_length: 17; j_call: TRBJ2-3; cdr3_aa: CASSVWVAGGPTDTQYF; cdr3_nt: TGTGCCAGCAGCGTATGGGTAGCGGGAGGACCTACAGATACGCAGTATTTT
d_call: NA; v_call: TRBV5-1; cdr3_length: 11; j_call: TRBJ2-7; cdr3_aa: CASSPGLEQYF; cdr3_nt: TGCGCCAGCAGCCCCGGACTCGAGCAGTACTTC
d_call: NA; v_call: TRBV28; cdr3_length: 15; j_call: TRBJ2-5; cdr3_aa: CASSDTSGYQETQYF; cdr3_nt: TGTGCCAGCAGTGATACCTCGGGTTACCAAGAGACCCAGTACTTC
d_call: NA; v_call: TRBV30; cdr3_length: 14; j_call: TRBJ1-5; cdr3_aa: CAWSPGRANQPQHF; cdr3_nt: TGTGCCTGGAGTCCGGGGAGGGCAAATCAGCCCCAGCATTTT
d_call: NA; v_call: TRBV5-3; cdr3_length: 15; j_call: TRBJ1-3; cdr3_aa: CASSLVVGPGNTIYF; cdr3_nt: TGTGCCAGCAGCTTGGTGGTGGGGCCGGGAAACACCATATATTTT
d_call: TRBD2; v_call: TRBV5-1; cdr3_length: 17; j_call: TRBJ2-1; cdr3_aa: CASSFSPGLAGGGEQFF; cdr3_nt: TGCGCCAGCAGCTTCTCTCCGGGACTAGCGGGAGGAGGGGAGCAGTTCTTC
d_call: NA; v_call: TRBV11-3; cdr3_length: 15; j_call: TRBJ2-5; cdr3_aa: CASSLVLGGGETQYF; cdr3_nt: TGTGCCAGCAGCTTAGTTTTGGGGGGTGGAGAGACCCAGTACTTC
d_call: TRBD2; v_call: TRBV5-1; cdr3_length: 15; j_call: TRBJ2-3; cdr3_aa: CASSLAGGSTDTQYF; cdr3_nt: TGCGCCAGCAGCTTAGCGGGAGGGAGCACAGATACGCAGTATTTT
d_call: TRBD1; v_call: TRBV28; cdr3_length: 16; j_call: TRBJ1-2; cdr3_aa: CASSFPGQGAGYGYTF; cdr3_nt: TGTGCCAGCAGTTTCCCGGGACAGGGGGCGGGCTATGGCTACACCTTC
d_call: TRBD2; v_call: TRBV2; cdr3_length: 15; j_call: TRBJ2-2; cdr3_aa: CASSASGSQSGELFF; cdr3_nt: TGTGCCAGCAGTGCTAGCGGGAGCCAGTCCGGGGAGCTGTTTTTT
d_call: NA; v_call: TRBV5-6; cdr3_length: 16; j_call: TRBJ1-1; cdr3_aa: CASSLARGTMNTEAFF; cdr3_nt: TGTGCCAGCAGCTTGGCGCGCGGCACCATGAACACTGAAGCTTTCTTT
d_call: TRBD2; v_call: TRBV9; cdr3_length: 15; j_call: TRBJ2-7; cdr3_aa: CASSVDPGRGNEQYF; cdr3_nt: TGTGCCAGCAGCGTAGATCCAGGGAGGGGAAACGAGCAGTACTTC
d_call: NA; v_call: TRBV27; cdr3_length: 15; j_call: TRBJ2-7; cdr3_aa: CASCRADRTVGEQYF; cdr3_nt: TGTGCCAGCTGCAGGGCCGACCGTACTGTGGGCGAGCAGTACTTC
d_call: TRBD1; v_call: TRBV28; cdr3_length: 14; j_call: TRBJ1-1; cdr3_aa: CASSIDRGFSEAFF; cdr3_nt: TGTGCCAGCAGTATTGACAGGGGATTTAGTGAAGCTTTCTTT
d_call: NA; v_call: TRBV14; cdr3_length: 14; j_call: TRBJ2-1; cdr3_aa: CASSFGRGFDEQFF; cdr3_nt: TGTGCCAGCAGCTTTGGGAGAGGGTTTGATGAGCAGTTCTTC
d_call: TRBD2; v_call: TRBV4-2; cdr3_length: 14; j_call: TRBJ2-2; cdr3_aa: CASSLGGDTGELFF; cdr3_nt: TGTGCCAGCAGCCTGGGAGGGGACACCGGGGAGCTGTTTTTT
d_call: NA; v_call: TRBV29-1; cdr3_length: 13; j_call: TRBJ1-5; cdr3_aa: CSVADRFDQPQHF; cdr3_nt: TGCAGCGTTGCAGACAGGTTTGATCAGCCCCAGCATTTT
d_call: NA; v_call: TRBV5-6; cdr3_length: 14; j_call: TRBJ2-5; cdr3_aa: CASSLLDKQETQYF; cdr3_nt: TGTGCCAGCAGCTTGCTGGACAAGCAAGAGACCCAGTACTTC
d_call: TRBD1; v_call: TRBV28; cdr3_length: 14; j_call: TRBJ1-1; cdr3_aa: CASSRGQVFTEAFF; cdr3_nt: TGTGCCAGCAGTCGCGGACAGGTTTTCACTGAAGCTTTCTTT
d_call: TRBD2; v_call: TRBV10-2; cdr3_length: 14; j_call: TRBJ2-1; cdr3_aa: CASSGIAGEVEQFF; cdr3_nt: TGCGCCAGCAGTGGAATAGCGGGAGAGGTTGAGCAGTTCTTC
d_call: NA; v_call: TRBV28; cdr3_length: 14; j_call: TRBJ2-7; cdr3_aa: CASTHGRGEYEQYF; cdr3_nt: TGTGCCAGCACCCATGGGCGTGGGGAGTACGAGCAGTACTTC
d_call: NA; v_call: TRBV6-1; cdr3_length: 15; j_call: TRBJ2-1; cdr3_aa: CASSEAASSYNEQFF; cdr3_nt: TGTGCCAGCAGTGAAGCGGCTAGCTCGTACAATGAGCAGTTCTTC
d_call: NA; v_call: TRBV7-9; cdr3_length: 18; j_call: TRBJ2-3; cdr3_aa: CASSLFGTAGARTDTQYF; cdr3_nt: TGTGCCAGCAGCCTCTTCGGGACAGCGGGGGCCAGAACAGATACGCAGTATTTT
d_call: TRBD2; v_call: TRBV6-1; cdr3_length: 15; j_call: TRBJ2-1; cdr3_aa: CASSERLAGANEQFF; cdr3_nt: TGTGCCAGCAGTGAGAGACTAGCGGGAGCGAATGAGCAGTTCTTC
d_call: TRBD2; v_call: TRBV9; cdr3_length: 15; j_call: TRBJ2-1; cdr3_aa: CASSARLASHDEQFF; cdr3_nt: TGTGCCAGCAGCGCAAGACTAGCGTCTCACGATGAGCAGTTCTTC